Listed here is a single T cell receptor beta chain. These data originate in a study of OX40 agonist ivuxolimab in advanced cancers. Overall study context: Each dose-escalation patient presented with hepatocellular carcinoma, melanoma, renal cell or head and neck cancer.

Sequencing was performed with immunoSEQ multiplex PCR; in TCRdb, only in-frame clones are kept and a portion is missing. The sample has under 85,000 clones, 90% seen once. Germline-derived CDR1 and CDR2 are SGHKS and YYEKEE (reference sequence). With 3 bases removed from V and 1 base from J, the gap between germline ends came to 13 bases. This CDR3 is 15 amino acids long. J is TRBJ2-5 and V is TRBV5-5; D unclear. Sequencing was performed on CD4+ or CD8+ T cells sorted from blood, taken in a trial of the OX40 agonist ivuxolimab. This clonotype was sampled from an adult with an advanced solid tumor such as melanoma, head and neck, liver or kidney cancer. For the CDR3, the DNA is TGTGCCAGCAGCTCCGGACGGAACTCCCAAGAGACCCAGTACTTC. It codes for CASSSGRNSQETQYF.